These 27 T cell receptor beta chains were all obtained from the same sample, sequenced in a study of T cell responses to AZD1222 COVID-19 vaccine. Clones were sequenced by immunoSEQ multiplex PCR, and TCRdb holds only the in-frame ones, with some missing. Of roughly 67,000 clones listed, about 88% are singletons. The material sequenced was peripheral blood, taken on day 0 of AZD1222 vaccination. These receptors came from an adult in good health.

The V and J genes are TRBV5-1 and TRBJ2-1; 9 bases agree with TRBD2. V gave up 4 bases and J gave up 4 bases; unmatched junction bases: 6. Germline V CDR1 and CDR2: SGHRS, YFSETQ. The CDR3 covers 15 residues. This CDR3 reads CASSPKREVYNEQFF. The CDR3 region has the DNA TGCGCCAGCAGCCCAAAGCGGGAGGTATACAATGAGCAGTTCTTC.

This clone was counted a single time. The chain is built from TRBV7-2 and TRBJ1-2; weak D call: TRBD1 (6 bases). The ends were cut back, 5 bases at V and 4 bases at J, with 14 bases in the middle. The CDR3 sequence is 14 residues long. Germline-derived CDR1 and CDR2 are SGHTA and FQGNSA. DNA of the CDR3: TGTGCCAGCAGCACAAACAGGGTGGCCTATGGCTACACCTTC. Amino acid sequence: CASSTNRVAYGYTF.

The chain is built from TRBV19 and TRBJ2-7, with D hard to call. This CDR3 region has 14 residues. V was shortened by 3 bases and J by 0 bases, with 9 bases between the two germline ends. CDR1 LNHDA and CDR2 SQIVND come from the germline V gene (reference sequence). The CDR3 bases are TGTGCCAGTAGTATCGGCGGCCACTCCTACGAGCAGTACTTC. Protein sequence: CASSIGGHSYEQYF.

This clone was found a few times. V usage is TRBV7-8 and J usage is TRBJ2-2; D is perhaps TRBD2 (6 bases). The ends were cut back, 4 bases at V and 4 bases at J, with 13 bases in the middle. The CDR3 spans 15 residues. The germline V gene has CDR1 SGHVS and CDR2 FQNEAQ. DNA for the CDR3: TGTGCCAGCAGCTCCACTGGGAGGTCCACCGGGGAGCTGTTTTTT. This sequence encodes CASSSTGRSTGELFF.

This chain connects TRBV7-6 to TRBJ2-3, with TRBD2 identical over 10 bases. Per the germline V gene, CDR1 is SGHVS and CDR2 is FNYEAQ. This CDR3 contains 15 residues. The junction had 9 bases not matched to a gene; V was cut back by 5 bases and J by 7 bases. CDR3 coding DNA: TGTGCCAGCAGCCCGTCAGCGGGAGGGCCACATACGCAGTATTTT. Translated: CASSPSAGGPHTQYF.

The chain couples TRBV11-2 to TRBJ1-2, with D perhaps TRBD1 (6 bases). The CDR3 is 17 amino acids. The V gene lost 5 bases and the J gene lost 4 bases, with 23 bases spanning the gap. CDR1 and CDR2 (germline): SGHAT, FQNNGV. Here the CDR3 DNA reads TGTGCCAGCAGCCCATACACGGGGGCAGGGTTAGCCTATGGCTACACCTTC. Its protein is CASSPYTGAGLAYGYTF.

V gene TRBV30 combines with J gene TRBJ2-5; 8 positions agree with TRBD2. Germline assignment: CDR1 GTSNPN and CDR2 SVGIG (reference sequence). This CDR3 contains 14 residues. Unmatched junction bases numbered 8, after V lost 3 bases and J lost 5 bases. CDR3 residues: CAWSQSGSSETQYF. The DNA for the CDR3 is TGTGCCTGGAGCCAAAGCGGGAGCTCTGAGACCCAGTACTTC.

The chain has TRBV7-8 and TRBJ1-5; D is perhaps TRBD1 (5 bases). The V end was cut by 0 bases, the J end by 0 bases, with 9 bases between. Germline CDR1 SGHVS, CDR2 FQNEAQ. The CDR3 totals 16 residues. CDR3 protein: CASSLARGDSNQPQHF. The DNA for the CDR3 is TGTGCCAGCAGCTTAGCGAGGGGAGATAGCAATCAGCCCCAGCATTTT.

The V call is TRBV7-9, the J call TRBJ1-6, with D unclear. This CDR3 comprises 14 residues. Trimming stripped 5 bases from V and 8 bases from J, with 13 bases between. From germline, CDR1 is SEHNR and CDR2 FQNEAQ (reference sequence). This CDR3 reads CASSNSGGDSPLHF. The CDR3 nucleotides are TGTGCCAGCAGCAACTCTGGTGGGGATTCACCCCTCCACTTT.

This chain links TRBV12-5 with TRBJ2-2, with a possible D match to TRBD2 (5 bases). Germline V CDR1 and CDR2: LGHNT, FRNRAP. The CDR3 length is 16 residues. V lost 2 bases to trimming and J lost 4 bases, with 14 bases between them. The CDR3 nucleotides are TGTGCTAGTGGTTTGCTCCTCGGACTGGCCACCGGGGAGCTGTTTTTT. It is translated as CASGLLLGLATGELFF.

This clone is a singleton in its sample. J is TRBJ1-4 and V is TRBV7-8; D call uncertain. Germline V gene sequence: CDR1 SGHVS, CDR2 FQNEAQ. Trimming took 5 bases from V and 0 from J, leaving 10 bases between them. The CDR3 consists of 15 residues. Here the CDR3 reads CASSGRLPTNEKLFF. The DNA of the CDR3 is TGTGCCAGCAGCGGACGACTGCCAACTAATGAAAAACTGTTTTTT.

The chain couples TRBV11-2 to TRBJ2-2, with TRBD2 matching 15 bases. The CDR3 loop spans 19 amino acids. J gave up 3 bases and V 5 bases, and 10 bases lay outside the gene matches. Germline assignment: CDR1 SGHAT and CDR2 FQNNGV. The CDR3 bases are TGTGCCAGCAGCCGGCGGGGACTAGCGGGAGGTACGGACACCGGGGAGCTGTTTTTT. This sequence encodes CASSRRGLAGGTDTGELFF.

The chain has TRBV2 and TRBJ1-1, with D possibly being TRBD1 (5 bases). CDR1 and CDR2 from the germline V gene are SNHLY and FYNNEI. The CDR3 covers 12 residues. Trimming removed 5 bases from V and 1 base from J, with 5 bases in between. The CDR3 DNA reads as TGTGCCAGCAGTCAGGGGAACACTGAAGCTTTCTTT. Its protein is CASSQGNTEAFF.

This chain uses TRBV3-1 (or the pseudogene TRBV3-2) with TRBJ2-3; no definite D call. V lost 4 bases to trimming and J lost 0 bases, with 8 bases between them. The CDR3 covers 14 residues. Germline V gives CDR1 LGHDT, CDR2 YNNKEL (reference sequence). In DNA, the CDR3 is TGTGCCAGCAGCCTAGCAGCTAGCACAGATACGCAGTATTTT. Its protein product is CASSLAASTDTQYF.

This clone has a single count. CDR3 region: CASHDTNYGYTF. The DNA of the CDR3 is TGCGCCAGCCACGACACGAACTATGGCTACACCTTC. The V and J genes are TRBV5-1 and TRBJ1-2; D unresolved. Germline CDR1 and CDR2: SGHRS and YFSETQ. This CDR3 is built from 12 residues. With 7 bases removed from V and 2 bases from J, the gap between germline ends came to 9 bases.

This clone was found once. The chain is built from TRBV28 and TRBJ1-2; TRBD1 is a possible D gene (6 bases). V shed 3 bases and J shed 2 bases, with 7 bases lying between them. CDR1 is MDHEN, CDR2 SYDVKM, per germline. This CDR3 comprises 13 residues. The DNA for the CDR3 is TGTGCCAGCAGTTTGCAGGGGAACTATGGCTACACCTTC. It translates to CASSLQGNYGYTF.

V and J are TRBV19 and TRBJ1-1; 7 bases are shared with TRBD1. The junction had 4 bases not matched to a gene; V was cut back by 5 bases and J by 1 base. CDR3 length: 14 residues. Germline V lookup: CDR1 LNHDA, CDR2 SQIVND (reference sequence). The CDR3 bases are TGTGCCAGTAGTCCGGGACAGAGGAACACTGAAGCTTTCTTT. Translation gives CASSPGQRNTEAFF.

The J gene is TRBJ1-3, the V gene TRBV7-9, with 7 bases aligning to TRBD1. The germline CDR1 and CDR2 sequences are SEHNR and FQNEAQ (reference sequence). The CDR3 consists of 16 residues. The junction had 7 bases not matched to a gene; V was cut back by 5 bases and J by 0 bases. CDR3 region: CASSLQQGSSGNTIYF. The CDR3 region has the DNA TGTGCCAGCAGCCTCCAACAGGGGAGCTCTGGAAACACCATATATTTT.

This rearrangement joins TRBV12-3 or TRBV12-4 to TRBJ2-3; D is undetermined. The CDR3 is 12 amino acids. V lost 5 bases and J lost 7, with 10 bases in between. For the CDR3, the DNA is TGTGCCAGCAGTCCCTCTCCTAATACGCAGTATTTT. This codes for CASSPSPNTQYF.

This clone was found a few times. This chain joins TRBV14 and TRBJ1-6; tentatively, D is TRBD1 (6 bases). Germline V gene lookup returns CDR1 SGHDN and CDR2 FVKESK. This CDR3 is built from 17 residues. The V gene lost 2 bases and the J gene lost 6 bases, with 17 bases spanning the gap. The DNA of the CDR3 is TGTGCCAGCAGCCAAATGGGGGCTAACCTTTTTAATTCACCCCTCCACTTT. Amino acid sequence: CASSQMGANLFNSPLHF.

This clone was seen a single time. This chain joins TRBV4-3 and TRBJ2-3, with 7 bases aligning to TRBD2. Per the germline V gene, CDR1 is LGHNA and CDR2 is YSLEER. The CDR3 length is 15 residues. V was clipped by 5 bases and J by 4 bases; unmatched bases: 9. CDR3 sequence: CASSSRKREPDTQYF. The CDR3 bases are TGCGCCAGCAGCTCCCGGAAGCGGGAACCAGATACGCAGTATTTT.

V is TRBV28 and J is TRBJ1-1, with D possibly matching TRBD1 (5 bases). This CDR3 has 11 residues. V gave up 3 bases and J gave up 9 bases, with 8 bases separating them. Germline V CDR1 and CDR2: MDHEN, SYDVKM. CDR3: CASSLQGQAFF. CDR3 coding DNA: TGTGCCAGCAGTTTGCAGGGCCAAGCTTTCTTT.

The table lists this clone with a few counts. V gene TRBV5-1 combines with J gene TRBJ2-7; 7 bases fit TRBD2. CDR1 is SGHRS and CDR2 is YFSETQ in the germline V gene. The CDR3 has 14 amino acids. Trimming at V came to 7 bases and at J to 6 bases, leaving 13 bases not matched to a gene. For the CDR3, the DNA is TGCGCCAGCTGTCCACAGCGGGAAGTTTGCGAGCAGTACTTC. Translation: CASCPQREVCEQYF.

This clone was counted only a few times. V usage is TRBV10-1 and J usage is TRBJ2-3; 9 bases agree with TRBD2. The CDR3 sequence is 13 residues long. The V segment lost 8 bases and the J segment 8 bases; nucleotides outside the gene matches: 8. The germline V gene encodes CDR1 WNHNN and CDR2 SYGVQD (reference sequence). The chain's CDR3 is CASQAGGERTQYF. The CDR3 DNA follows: TGCGCCAGCCAAGCGGGAGGAGAACGTACGCAGTATTTT.

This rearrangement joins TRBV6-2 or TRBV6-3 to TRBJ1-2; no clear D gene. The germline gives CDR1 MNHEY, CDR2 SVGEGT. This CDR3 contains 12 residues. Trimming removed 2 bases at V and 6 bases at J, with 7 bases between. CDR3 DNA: TGTGCCAGCAGTTACGCGGGTAATGGCTACACCTTC. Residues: CASSYAGNGYTF.

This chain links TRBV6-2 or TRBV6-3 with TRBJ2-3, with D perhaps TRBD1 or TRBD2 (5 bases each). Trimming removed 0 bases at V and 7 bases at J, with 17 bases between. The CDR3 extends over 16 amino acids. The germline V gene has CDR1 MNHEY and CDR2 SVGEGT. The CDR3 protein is CASSYSAAGWGNTQYF. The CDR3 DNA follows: TGTGCCAGCAGTTACTCCGCGGCGGGTTGGGGCAATACGCAGTATTTT.

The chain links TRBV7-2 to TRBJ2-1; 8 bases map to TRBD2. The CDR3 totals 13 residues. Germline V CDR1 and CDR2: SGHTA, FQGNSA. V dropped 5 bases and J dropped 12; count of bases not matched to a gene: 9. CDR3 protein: CASSTELAATQFF. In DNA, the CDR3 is TGTGCCAGCAGCACGGAACTAGCGGCTACGCAGTTCTTC. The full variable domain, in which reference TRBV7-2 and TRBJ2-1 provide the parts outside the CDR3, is GAGVSQSPSNKVTEKGKDVELRCDPISGHTALYWYRQSLGQGLEFLIYFQGNSAPDKSGLPSDRFSAERTGGSVSTLTIQRTQQEDSAVYLCASSTELAATQFFGPGTRLTVL.